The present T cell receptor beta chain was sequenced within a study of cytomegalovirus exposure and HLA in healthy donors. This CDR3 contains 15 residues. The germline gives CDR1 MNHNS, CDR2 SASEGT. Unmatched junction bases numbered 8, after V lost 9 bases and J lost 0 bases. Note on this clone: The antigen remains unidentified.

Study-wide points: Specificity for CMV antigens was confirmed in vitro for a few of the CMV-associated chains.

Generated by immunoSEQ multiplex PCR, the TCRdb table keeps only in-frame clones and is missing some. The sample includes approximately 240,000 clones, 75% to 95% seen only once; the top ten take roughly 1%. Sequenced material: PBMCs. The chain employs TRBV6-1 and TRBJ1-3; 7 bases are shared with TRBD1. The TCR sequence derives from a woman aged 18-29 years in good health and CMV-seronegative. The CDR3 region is CASRQGLDSGNTIYF. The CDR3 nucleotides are TGTGCCAGTAGACAGGGCTTGGACTCTGGAAACACCATATATTTT.